The 16 T cell receptor beta chains below were found in one sample sequenced in a study of cytomegalovirus exposure and HLA in healthy donors. Primers: 60 Vbeta forward and 13 Jbeta reverse. TCRdb's copy holds only in-frame clones and misses some; the assay was immunoSEQ multiplex PCR. The data show about 98,000 clones, about four fifths seen once. Sequences were obtained from PBMCs. All receptors come from a female donor in good health and CMV-seropositive.

This chain connects TRBV12-5 to TRBJ1-6, with a weak D call TRBD1 (6 bases). V lost 7 bases to trimming and J lost 0 bases, with 16 bases between them. Looked up from germline, CDR1 is LGHNT and CDR2 is FRNRAP. The CDR3 is 17 residues long. The CDR3 here is CASVPGHPLSYNSPLHF. The CDR3 DNA follows: TGTGCTAGTGTTCCGGGACATCCGCTCTCCTATAATTCACCCCTCCACTTT.

CDR3 coding DNA: TGTGCCTGGAGTGTACGACAGGGGGACACCATATATTTT. Translated, it gives CAWSVRQGDTIYF. The rearrangement uses TRBV30 and TRBJ1-3, with 9 bases identical to TRBD1. Germline CDR1 GTSNPN, CDR2 SVGIG (reference sequence). The CDR3 consists of 13 residues. V lost 0 bases, J lost 8 bases, and 2 bases stayed unmatched.

This chain uses TRBV25-1 with TRBJ2-1, with D hard to call. There are 14 residues in the CDR3. Trimming left V 3 bases short and J 0 bases short, with 6 bases between. Germline V gene data show CDR1 as MGHDK and CDR2 as SYGVNS. CDR3 region: CASSELSSYNEQFF. CDR3 nucleotides: TGTGCCAGCAGTGAGTTGAGCTCCTACAATGAGCAGTTCTTC. Full variable domain (remainder filled in from reference TRBV25-1 and TRBJ2-1): EADIYQTPRYLVIGTGKKITLECSQTMGHDKMYWYQQDPGMELHLIHYSYGVNSTEKGDLSSESTVSRIRTEHFPLTLESARPSHTSQYLCASSELSSYNEQFFGPGTRLTVL.

The rearrangement links TRBV7-9 to TRBJ2-1; tentatively, D is TRBD2 (7 bases). Germline V lookup: CDR1 SEHNR, CDR2 FQNEAQ (reference sequence). The CDR3 sequence is 14 residues long. V lost 5 bases to trimming and J lost 4 bases, with 12 bases between them. CDR3 residues: CASSRGGQYNEQFF. The CDR3 region has the DNA TGTGCCAGCAGCCGCGGGGGCCAGTACAATGAGCAGTTCTTC.

A few counts support this clone. The chain employs TRBV27 and TRBJ2-3; D may be TRBD2 (6 bases). The CDR3 runs to 15 residues. Germline lookup yields CDR1 MNHEY and CDR2 SMNVEV (reference sequence). With 3 bases removed from V and 1 base from J, the gap between germline ends came to 11 bases. Written as DNA, the CDR3 is TGTGCCAGCAGTTTGAGGAGGGGCGGCACAGATACGCAGTATTTT. It encodes CASSLRRGGTDTQYF.

In its sample, this clone was seen once. Germline and junction disagree at one end, which may indicate a read error. V and J are TRBV6-5 and TRBJ2-7; D is perhaps TRBD1 (5 bases). This CDR3 has 14 amino acids. The germline V gene encodes CDR1 MNHEY and CDR2 SVGAGI. CDR3 nucleotides: TGTGCCAGCAGTTACCGTTTGGGGCACTACGGGCAGTACTTC. Translation gives CASSYRLGHYGQYF.

The genes are TRBV10-3 and TRBJ2-1, with D perhaps matching TRBD1 (6 bases). The germline V gene encodes CDR1 ENHRY and CDR2 SYGVKD. CDR3 length equals 18 residues. Trimming took 11 bases from V and 0 from J, leaving 26 bases between them. CDR3 sequence (DNA): TGTGCCGCAAGAGGGGCCCAGACAGGTGGATACTCCTACAATGAGCAGTTCTTC. Its protein product is CAARGAQTGGYSYNEQFF.

The rearrangement links TRBV30 to TRBJ1-5; tentative D call: TRBD1 (6 bases). This CDR3 spans 12 amino acids. V lost 7 bases to trimming and J lost 2 bases, with 9 bases between them. The germline gives CDR1 GTSNPN, CDR2 SVGIG (reference sequence). The CDR3 region has the DNA TGTGCCTACTCAGGGGGCAATCAGCCCCAGCATTTT. Protein sequence: CAYSGGNQPQHF.

V is TRBV7-2 and J is TRBJ2-6; D is ambiguous. Germline V gene sequence: CDR1 SGHTA, CDR2 FQGNSA. The V end lost 5 bases, the J end lost 0 bases, and 5 bases lay between the germline ends. The CDR3 covers 14 residues. CDR3 region: CASSPSSGANVLTF. CDR3 nucleotide sequence: TGTGCCAGCAGCCCGTCCTCTGGGGCCAACGTCCTGACTTTC.

The V call is TRBV6-5, the J call TRBJ2-3, with TRBD2 as a possible D gene (5 bases). This CDR3 comprises 15 residues. The V gene's germline CDR1 is MNHEY and CDR2 SVGAGI. Trimming removed 6 bases from V and 3 bases from J, with 16 bases in between. CDR3 nucleotide sequence: TGTGCCAGCAGACCCAAGCGGCTAGTAACAGATACGCAGTATTTT. It encodes CASRPKRLVTDTQYF.

Comments on this clone: This specimen includes other DNA sequences encoding the same CDR3. The CDR3 region has the DNA TGCGCCAGCAGCTTGGGGTTGAGGGGGCAGGTTGAAGCTTTCTTT. It is translated as CASSLGLRGQVEAFF. The genes are TRBV5-1 and TRBJ1-1; 7 positions match TRBD1. Germline-derived CDR1 and CDR2 are SGHRS and YFSETQ. The CDR3 spans 15 residues. The V and J ends lost 0 bases and 7 bases, in that order; junction bases with no gene match: 9.

The genes are TRBV28 and TRBJ2-7; 10 bases match TRBD1. V trimming: 6 bases; J trimming: 3 bases; junction bases outside the gene matches: 5. Germline assignment: CDR1 MDHEN and CDR2 SYDVKM. The CDR3 loop spans 14 amino acids. CDR3 residues: CASSTGTGDYEQYF. The CDR3 DNA is TGTGCCAGCAGCACCGGGACAGGGGACTACGAGCAGTACTTC.

The rearrangement uses TRBV5-1 and TRBJ2-7; maybe TRBD2 (5 bases). CDR3 length equals 13 residues. Looked up from germline, CDR1 is SGHRS and CDR2 is YFSETQ. V lost 0 bases to trimming and J lost 4 bases, with 8 bases between them. The CDR3, as DNA: TGCGCCAGCAGCTTGGGTGAGGGATACGAGCAGTACTTC. It specifies CASSLGEGYEQYF. The full variable domain, in which reference TRBV5-1 and TRBJ2-7 provide the parts outside the CDR3, is KAGVTQTPRYLIKTRGQQVTLSCSPISGHRSVSWYQQTPGQGLQFLFEYFSETQRNKGNFPGRFSGRQFSNSRSEMNVSTLELGDSALYLCASSLGEGYEQYFGPGTRLTVT.

The chain is built from TRBV18 and TRBJ1-5; no firm D call. Trimming removed 3 bases at V and 3 bases at J, with 9 bases between. This CDR3 contains 14 residues. Germline V CDR1 and CDR2: KGHSH, LQKENI. The CDR3 DNA sequence: TGTGCCAGCTCACCTAGCGGGAACAATCAGCCCCAGCATTTT. This encodes CASSPSGNNQPQHF.

This rearrangement joins TRBV19 to TRBJ2-7; D perhaps matches TRBD1 (6 bases). Deletions cut 3 bases from V and 2 bases from J, with 11 bases between. CDR3 size: 14 residues. Germline V lookup: CDR1 LNHDA, CDR2 SQIVND (reference sequence). CDR3 loop: CASSIQGSTYEQYF. In nucleotides, the CDR3 is TGTGCCAGTAGTATCCAGGGGAGTACCTACGAGCAGTACTTC.

V and J are TRBV28 and TRBJ2-5, with 8 bases matching TRBD2. CDR1 is MDHEN and CDR2 is SYDVKM in the germline V gene. The V and J ends lost 6 bases and 2 bases, in that order; junction bases with no gene match: 5. The CDR3 runs 14 residues. In DNA form, the CDR3 reads TGTGCCAGCAGGCAGGGACTAGTACAAGAGACCCAGTACTTC. Its translation: CASRQGLVQETQYF.